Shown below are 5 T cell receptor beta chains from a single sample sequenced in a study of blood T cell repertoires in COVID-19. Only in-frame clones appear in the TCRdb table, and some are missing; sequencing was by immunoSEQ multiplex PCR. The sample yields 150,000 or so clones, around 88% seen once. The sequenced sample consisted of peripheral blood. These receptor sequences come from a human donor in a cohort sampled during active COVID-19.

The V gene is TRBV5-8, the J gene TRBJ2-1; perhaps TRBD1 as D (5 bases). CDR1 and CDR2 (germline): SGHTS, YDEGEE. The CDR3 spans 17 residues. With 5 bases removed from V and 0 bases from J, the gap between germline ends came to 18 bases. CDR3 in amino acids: CASRPYRSRISYNEQFF. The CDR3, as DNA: TGTGCCAGCAGACCTTACAGGAGTCGAATCTCCTACAATGAGCAGTTCTTC.

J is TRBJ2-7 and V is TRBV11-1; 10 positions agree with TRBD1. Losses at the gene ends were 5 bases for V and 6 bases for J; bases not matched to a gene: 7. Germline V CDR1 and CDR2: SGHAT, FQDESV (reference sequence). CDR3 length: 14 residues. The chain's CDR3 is CASSPRDRGGEQYF. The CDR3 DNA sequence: TGTGCCAGCAGCCCGAGGGACAGGGGAGGCGAGCAGTACTTC.

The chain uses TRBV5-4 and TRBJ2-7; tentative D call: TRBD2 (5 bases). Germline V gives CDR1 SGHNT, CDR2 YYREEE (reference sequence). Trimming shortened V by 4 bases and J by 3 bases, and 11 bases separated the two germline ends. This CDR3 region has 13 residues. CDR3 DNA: TGTGCCAGCAGCCTCCCACGGGGCTACGAGCAGTACTTC. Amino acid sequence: CASSLPRGYEQYF.

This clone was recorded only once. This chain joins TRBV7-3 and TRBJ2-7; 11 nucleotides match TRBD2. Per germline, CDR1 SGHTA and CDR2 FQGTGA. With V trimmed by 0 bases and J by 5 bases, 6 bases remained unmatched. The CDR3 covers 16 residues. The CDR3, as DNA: TGTGCCAGCAGCTTAACGGCTAGCGGGGGGCCCAACGAGCAGTACTTC. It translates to CASSLTASGGPNEQYF.

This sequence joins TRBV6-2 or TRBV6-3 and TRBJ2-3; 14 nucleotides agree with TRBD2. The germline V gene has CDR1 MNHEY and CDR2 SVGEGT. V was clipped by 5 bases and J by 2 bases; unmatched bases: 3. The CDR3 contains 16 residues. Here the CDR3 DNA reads TGTGCCAGCAGTCAGGGACTAGCGGGAGTCACAGATACGCAGTATTTT. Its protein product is CASSQGLAGVTDTQYF.